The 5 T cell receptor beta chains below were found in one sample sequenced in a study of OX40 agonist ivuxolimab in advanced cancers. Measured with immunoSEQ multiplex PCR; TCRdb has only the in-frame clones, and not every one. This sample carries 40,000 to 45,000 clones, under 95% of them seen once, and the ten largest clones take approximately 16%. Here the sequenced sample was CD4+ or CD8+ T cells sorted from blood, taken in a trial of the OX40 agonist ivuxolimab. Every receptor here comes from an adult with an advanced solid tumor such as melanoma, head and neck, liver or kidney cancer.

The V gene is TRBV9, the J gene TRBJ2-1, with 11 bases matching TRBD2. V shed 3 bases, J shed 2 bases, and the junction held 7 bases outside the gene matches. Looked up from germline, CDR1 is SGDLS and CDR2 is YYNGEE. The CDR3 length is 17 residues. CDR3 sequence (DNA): TGTGCCAGCAGCGCCGAGGGACTAGCGGCAACCTACAATGAGCAGTTCTTC. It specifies CASSAEGLAATYNEQFF. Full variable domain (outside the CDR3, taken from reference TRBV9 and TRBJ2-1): DSGVTQTPKHLITATGQRVTLRCSPRSGDLSVYWYQQSLDQGLQFLIQYYNGEERAKGNILERFSAQQFPDLHSELNLSSLELGDSALYFCASSAEGLAATYNEQFFGPGTRLTVL.

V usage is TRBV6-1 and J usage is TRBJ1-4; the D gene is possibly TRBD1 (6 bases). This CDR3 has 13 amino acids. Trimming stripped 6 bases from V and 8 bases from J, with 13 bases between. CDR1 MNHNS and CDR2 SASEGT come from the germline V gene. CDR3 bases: TGTGCCAGCAGGCTGGGGGCGACCGAAAAACTGTTTTTT. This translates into CASRLGATEKLFF.

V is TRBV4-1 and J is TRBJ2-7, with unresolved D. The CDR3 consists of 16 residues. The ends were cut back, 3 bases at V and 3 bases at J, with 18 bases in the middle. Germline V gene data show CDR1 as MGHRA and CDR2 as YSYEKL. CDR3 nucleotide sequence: TGCGCCAGCAGCCAGGCGGTTTTATCCCCTATCTACGAGCAGTACTTC. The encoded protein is CASSQAVLSPIYEQYF.

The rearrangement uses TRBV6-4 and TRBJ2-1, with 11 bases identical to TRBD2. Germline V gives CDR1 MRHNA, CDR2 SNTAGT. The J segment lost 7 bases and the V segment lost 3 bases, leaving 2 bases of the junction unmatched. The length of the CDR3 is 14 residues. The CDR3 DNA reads TGTGCCAGCAGTGAAGGGACTAGCGGTAATGAGCAGTTCTTC. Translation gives CASSEGTSGNEQFF.

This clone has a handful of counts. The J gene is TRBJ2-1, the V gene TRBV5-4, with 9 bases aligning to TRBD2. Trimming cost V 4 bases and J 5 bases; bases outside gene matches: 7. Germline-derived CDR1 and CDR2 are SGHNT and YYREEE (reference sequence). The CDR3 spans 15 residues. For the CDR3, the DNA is TGTGCCAGCAGCCTCGTAGCGGGAGACAACAATGAGCAGTTCTTC. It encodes CASSLVAGDNNEQFF.